This is a list of T cell receptor beta chains from one sample in a study of blood T cells in healthy people across ages. TCRdb processed the 5' RACE reads anew with MiXCR; each CDR3 protein has one entry. The sample consists of about 1.6 million distinct CDR3 sequences, about 35% of them appearing once. The sample consisted of blood. The receptors were sampled from a woman between 25 and 40 years old in good health. Both conserved end residues are part of each CDR3. The order of the fields is D gene, J gene, V gene, clone size, CDR3 protein, CDR3 DNA. The D gene is left open where the match is weak. Rows give clone size only sometimes, using once, few, many, or a class for an expanded clone.

d_gene: TRBD1
j_gene: TRBJ2-7
v_gene: TRBV15
abundance: few
CDR3aa: CVTSRGDRGVSYF
CDR3nt: TGTGTCACCAGCAGGGGGGACAGGGGTGTTTCGTACTTC

d_gene: .
j_gene: TRBJ2-7
v_gene: TRBV5-1
abundance: few
CDR3aa: CASSLDLGRAGEQYF
CDR3nt: TGCGCCAGCAGCTTGGACCTGGGCAGGGCGGGCGAGCAGTACTTC

d_gene: .
j_gene: TRBJ2-3
v_gene: TRBV20-1
abundance: few
CDR3aa: CSALEGYLRTDTQYF
CDR3nt: TGCAGTGCCCTAGAGGGGTACCTAAGAACAGATACGCAGTATTTT

d_gene: TRBD1
j_gene: TRBJ1-5
v_gene: TRBV29-1
abundance: .
CDR3aa: CSYRGKDNQPQHF
CDR3nt: TGCAGCTACAGGGGAAAGGACAATCAGCCCCAGCATTTT

d_gene: TRBD1
j_gene: TRBJ2-5
v_gene: TRBV7-9
abundance: .
CDR3aa: CASSLRGQGTQETQYF
CDR3nt: TGTGCCAGCAGCCTCCGTGGACAGGGGACCCAAGAGACCCAGTACTTC

d_gene: TRBD2
j_gene: TRBJ2-5
v_gene: TRBV18
abundance: few
CDR3aa: CASSLLAGNVETQYF
CDR3nt: TGTGCCAGCTCACTACTAGCGGGGAACGTGGAGACCCAGTACTTC

d_gene: .
j_gene: TRBJ2-1
v_gene: TRBV20-1
abundance: .
CDR3aa: CSARALGREQFF
CDR3nt: TGCAGTGCTAGAGCCCTGGGACGAGAGCAGTTCTTC

d_gene: .
j_gene: TRBJ1-4
v_gene: TRBV6-5
abundance: .
CDR3aa: CASSYLVSGPEKLFF
CDR3nt: TGTGCCAGCAGTTACTTAGTCTCGGGGCCTGAAAAACTGTTTTTT

d_gene: .
j_gene: TRBJ1-2
v_gene: TRBV2
abundance: .
CDR3aa: CASAFGTYGYTF
CDR3nt: TGTGCCAGTGCTTTTGGGACCTATGGCTACACCTTC

d_gene: .
j_gene: TRBJ2-7
v_gene: TRBV5-1
abundance: many
CDR3aa: CASSLTRGNSYEQYF
CDR3nt: TGCGCCAGCAGCTTAACGAGGGGGAACTCCTACGAGCAGTACTTC